The rows below give T cell receptor beta chains drawn from one sample of a study of Ad26.COV2.S vaccination and SARS-CoV-2 variants. Profiling relied on immunoSEQ multiplex PCR, and the TCRdb table lists in-frame clones only, not all of them. The repertoire holds some 190,000 clones, with around nine tenths as singletons. The sample was peripheral blood, taken after recovery from COVID-19. The receptor source for this set is a human donor who had recovered from COVID-19. The CDR3 runs from the conserved cysteine through the conserved F or W. A D gene is named only where the DNA matches it firmly. Rows may omit the clone size; those that give it use once, few, many or a size class.

TRBJ1-1,.,.,TRBV5-1,CASSHGPPRTANTEAFF,TGCGCCAGCAGCCATGGACCTCCGCGGACGGCTAACACTGAAGCTTTCTTT
TRBJ1-3,.,.,TRBV19,CASSQHSGNTIYF,TGTGCCAGTAGCCAGCATTCTGGAAACACCATATATTTT
TRBJ1-4,.,once,TRBV4-1,CASSQEGRSTNEKLFF,TGCGCCAGCAGCCAAGAAGGGCGGTCTACTAATGAAAAACTGTTTTTT
TRBJ2-5,.,.,TRBV2,CASGNRRIKETQYF,TGTGCCAGCGGCAACAGGCGGATTAAGGAGACCCAGTACTTC
TRBJ1-4,.,.,TRBV27,CASSFSDASANEKLFF,TGTGCCAGCAGTTTTTCGGATGCATCTGCTAATGAAAAACTGTTTTTT
TRBJ1-3,TRBD1,few,TRBV28,CASSPLTGAGNTIYF,TGTGCCAGCAGTCCCCTGACAGGGGCTGGAAACACCATATATTTT
TRBJ2-1,TRBD2,.,TRBV19,CASSILAGQVNEQFF,TGTGCCAGTAGTATTCTAGCGGGTCAAGTCAATGAGCAGTTCTTC
TRBJ2-2,.,once,TRBV4-1,CASSQESGRVTGELFF,TGCGCCAGCAGCCAAGAGAGCGGGCGCGTGACCGGGGAGCTGTTTTTT
TRBJ2-1,.,.,TRBV12-5,CASGLSLGGEQFF,TGTGCTAGTGGTCTCTCTCTGGGGGGTGAGCAGTTCTTC
TRBJ2-3,.,once,TRBV20-1,CSASRGDTQYF,TGCAGTGCTAGCCGTGGGGATACGCAGTATTTT
TRBJ2-1,.,.,TRBV5-1,CASSQQGLGEQFF,TGCGCCAGCAGCCAGCAGGGATTGGGTGAGCAGTTCTTC